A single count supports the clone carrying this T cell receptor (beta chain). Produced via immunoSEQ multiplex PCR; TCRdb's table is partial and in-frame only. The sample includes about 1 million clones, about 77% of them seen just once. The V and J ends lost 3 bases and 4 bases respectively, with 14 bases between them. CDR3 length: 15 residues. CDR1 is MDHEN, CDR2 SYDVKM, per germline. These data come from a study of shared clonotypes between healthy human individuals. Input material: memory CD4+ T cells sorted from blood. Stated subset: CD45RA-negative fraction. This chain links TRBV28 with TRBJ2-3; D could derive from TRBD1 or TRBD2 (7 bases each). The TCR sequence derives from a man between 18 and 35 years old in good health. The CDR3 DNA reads TGTGCCAGCAGTTTCCTGGCAGGGGGGGCAGATACGCAGTATTTT. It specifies CASSFLAGGADTQYF.